This T cell receptor beta chain was obtained from a study of OX40 agonist ivuxolimab in advanced cancers. Measured with immunoSEQ multiplex PCR; TCRdb has only the in-frame clones, and not every one. Seen here are some 73,000 clones, approximately 90% observed once, and the top ten hold under 0.65%. The TCR originated in an adult with an advanced solid tumor such as melanoma, head and neck, liver or kidney cancer. Specimen: CD4+ or CD8+ T cells sorted from blood, collected in a trial of the OX40 agonist ivuxolimab.

CDR3 amino acids: CASTSSEGSTDTQYF. Here the CDR3 DNA reads TGTGCCAGCACCTCCTCCGAGGGTAGCACAGATACGCAGTATTTT. The rearrangement uses TRBV11-2 and TRBJ2-3, with D perhaps matching TRBD2 (5 bases). In germline, CDR1 is SGHAT, CDR2 FQNNGV. The CDR3 is 15 amino acids. V shed 7 bases and J shed 0 bases, with 14 bases lying between them.